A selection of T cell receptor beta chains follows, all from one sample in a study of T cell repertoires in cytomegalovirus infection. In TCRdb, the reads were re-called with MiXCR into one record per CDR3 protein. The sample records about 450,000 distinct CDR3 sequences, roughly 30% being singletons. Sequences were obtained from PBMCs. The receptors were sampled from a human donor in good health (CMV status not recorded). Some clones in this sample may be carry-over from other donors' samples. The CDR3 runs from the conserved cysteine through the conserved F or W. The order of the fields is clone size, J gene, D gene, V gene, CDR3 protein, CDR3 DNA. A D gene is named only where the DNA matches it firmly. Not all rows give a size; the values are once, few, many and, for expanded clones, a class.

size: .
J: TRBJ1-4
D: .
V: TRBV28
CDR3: CASNQRGSGEKLFF
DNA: TGTGCCAGCAATCAACGGGGTTCCGGAGAAAAACTGTTTTTT

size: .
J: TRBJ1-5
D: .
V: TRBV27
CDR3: CASRQGHNQPQHF
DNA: TGTGCCAGCAGACAGGGACACAATCAGCCCCAGCATTTT

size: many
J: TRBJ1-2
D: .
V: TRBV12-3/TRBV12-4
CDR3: CATSTPPGYGYTF
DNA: TGTGCCACCTCCACCCCACCGGGCTATGGCTACACCTTC

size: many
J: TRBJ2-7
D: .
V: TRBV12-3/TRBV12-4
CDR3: CASTSNKDVTYEQYF
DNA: TGTGCCAGCACTTCAAACAAGGACGTAACCTACGAGCAGTACTTC

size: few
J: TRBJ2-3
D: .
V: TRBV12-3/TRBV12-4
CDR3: CASSPAVSDTQYF
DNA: TGTGCCAGCAGTCCGGCTGTCTCGGATACGCAGTATTTT

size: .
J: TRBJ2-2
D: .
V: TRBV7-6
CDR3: CASSLDWRGTGELFF
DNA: TGTGCCAGCAGCTTGGACTGGCGAGGCACCGGGGAGCTGTTTTTT

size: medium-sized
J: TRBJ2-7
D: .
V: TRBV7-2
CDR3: CASSTRSGAHEQYF
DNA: TGTGCCAGCAGCACTAGATCGGGGGCCCACGAGCAGTACTTC

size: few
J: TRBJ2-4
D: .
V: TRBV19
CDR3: CASSTLRDIQYF
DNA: TGTGCCAGTAGCACCCTCCGGGACATTCAGTACTTC

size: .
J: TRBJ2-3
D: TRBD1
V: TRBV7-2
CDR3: CASRSNRGLGDTQYF
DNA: TGTGCCAGCAGGTCCAACAGGGGGCTGGGAGATACGCAGTATTTT

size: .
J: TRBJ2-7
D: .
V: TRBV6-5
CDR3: CASSYGTVTYEQYF
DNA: TGTGCCAGCAGTTACGGGACGGTTACCTACGAGCAGTACTTC

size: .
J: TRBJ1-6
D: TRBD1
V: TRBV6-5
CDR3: CASSYNRGETYNSPLHF
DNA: TGTGCCAGCAGTTACAACAGGGGGGAGACCTATAATTCACCCCTCCACTTT

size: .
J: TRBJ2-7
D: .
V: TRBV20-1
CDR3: CSARIGDPEAYEQYF
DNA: TGCAGTGCTAGAATAGGGGACCCTGAGGCCTACGAGCAGTACTTC

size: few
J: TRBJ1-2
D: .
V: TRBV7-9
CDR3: CASSSLVGESYYGYTF
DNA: TGTGCCAGCAGTTCCCTAGTGGGGGAATCCTATTATGGCTACACCTTC

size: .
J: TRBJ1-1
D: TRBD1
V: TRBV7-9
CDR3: CASSLRRTGGTNTEAFF
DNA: TGTGCCAGCAGCTTACGGCGGACAGGGGGCACCAACACTGAAGCTTTCTTT